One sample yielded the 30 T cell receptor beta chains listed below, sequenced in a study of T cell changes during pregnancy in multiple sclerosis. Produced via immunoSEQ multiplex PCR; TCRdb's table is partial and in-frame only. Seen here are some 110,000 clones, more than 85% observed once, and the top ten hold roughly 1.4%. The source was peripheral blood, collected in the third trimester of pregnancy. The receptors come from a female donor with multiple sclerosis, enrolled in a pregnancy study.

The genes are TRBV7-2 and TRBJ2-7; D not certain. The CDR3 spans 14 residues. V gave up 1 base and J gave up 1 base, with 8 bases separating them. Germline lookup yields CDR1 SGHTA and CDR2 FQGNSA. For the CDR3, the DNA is TGTGCCAGCAGCTTAGAGCTCACTTCCTACGAGCAGTACTTC. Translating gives CASSLELTSYEQYF.

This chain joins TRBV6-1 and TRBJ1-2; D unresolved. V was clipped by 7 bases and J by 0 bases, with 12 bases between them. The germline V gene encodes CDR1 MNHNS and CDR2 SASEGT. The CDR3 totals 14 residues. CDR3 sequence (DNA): TGTGCCAGCACGAGGAGGAGTTCTAACTATGGCTACACCTTC. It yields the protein CASTRRSSNYGYTF.

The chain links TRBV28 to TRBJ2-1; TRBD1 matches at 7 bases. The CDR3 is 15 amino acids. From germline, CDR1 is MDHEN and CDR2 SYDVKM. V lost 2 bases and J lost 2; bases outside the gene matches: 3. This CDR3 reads CASSLAGGTYNEQFF. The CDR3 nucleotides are TGTGCCAGCAGTTTAGCAGGGGGTACCTACAATGAGCAGTTCTTC.

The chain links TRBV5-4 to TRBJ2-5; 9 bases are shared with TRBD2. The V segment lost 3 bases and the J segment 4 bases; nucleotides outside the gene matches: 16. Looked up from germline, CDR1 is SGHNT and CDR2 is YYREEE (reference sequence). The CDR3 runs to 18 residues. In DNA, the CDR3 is TGTGCCAGCAGCTCCCCGGTGGTAGCGGGAGTTCGAGGAGAGACCCAGTACTTC. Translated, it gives CASSSPVVAGVRGETQYF.

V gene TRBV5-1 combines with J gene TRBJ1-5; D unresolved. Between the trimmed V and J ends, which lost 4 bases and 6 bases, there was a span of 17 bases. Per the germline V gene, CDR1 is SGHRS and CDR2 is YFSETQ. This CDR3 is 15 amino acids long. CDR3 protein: CASSPDAGRFQPQHF. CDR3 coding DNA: TGCGCCAGCAGCCCGGACGCCGGGAGGTTTCAGCCCCAGCATTTT.

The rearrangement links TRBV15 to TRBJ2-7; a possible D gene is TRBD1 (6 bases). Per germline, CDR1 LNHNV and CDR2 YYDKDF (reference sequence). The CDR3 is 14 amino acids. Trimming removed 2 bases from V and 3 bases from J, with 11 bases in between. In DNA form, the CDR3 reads TGTGCCACCAGCAGAACCGGGACATTCTACGAGCAGTACTTC. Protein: CATSRTGTFYEQYF.

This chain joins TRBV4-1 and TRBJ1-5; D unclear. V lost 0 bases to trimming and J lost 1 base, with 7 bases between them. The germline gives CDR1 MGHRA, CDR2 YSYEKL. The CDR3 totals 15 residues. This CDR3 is CASSQDMTSNQPQHF. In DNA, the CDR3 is TGCGCCAGCAGCCAAGATATGACAAGCAATCAGCCCCAGCATTTT.

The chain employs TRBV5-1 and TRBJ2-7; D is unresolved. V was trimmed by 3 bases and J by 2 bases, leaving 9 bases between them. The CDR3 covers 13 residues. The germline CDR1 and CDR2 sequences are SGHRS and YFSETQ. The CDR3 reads CASSSYPTYEQYF. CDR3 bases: TGCGCCAGCAGCTCATACCCTACCTACGAGCAGTACTTC.

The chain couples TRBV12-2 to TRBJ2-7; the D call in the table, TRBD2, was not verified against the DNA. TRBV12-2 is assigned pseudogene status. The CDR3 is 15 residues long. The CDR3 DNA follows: TGTGCAAGTCGCTCCGGGATTAAAAGCTCCTACGAGCAGTACTTC. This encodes CASRSGIKSSYEQYF.

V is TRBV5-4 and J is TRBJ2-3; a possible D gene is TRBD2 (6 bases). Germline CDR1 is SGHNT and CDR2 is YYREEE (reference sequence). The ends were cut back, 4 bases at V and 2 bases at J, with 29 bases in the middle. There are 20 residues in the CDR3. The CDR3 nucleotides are TGTGCCAGCAGCGCCCCTGATTTATATGGTTTAGCGGCCCACACAGATACGCAGTATTTT. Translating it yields CASSAPDLYGLAAHTDTQYF.

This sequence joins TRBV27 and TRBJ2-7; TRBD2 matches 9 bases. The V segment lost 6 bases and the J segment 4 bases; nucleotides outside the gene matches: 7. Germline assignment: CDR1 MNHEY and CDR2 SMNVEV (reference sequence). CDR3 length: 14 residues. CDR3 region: CASRPSGRNYEQYF. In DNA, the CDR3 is TGTGCCAGCAGACCAAGCGGGAGGAATTACGAGCAGTACTTC.

The CDR3 DNA reads as TGTGCCAGCAGCTACAAGCCGGGACAGGGGTACAATGAGCAGTTCTTC. This translates into CASSYKPGQGYNEQFF. V usage is TRBV9 and J usage is TRBJ2-1, with 10 positions matching TRBD1. CDR1 and CDR2 (germline): SGDLS, YYNGEE. The J segment lost 4 bases and the V segment lost 4 bases, leaving 8 bases of the junction unmatched. The CDR3 has 16 residues. The full variable domain, rest sourced from reference TRBV9 and TRBJ2-1, is DSGVTQTPKHLITATGQRVTLRCSPRSGDLSVYWYQQSLDQGLQFLIQYYNGEERAKGNILERFSAQQFPDLHSELNLSSLELGDSALYFCASSYKPGQGYNEQFFGPGTRLTVL.

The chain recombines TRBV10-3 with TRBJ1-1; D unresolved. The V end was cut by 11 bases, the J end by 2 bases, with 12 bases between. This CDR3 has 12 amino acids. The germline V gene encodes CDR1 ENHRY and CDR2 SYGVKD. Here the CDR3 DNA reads TGTGCCGCCCGCGCAGGCAACACTGAAGCTTTCTTT. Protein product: CAARAGNTEAFF.

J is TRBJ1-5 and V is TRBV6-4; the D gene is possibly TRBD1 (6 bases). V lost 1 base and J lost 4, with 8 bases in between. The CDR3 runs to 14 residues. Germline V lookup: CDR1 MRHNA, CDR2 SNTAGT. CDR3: CASSDLQGNQPQHF. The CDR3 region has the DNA TGTGCCAGCAGTGACTTACAGGGAAATCAGCCCCAGCATTTT.

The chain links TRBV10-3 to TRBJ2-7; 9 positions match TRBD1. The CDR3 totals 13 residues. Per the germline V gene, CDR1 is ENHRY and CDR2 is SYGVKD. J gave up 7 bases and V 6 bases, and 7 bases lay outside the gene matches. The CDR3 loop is CAISDRGSSEQYF. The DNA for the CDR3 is TGTGCCATCAGCGACAGGGGGTCTTCTGAGCAGTACTTC.

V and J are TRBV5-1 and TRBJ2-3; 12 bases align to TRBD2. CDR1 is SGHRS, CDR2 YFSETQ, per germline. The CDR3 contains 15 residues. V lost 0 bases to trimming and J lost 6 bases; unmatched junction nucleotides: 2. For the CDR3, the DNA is TGCGCCAGCAGCTTGGGACTAGCGGGAGCTGATACGCAGTATTTT. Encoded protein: CASSLGLAGADTQYF. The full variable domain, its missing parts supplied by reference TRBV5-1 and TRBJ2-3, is KAGVTQTPRYLIKTRGQQVTLSCSPISGHRSVSWYQQTPGQGLQFLFEYFSETQRNKGNFPGRFSGRQFSNSRSEMNVSTLELGDSALYLCASSLGLAGADTQYFGPGTRLTVL.

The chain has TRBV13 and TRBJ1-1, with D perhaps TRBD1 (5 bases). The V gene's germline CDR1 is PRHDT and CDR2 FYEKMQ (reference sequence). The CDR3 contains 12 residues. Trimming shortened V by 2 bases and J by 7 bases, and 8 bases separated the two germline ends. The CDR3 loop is CASSLSRDEAFF. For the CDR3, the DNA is TGTGCCAGCAGCTTATCCAGGGATGAAGCTTTCTTT.

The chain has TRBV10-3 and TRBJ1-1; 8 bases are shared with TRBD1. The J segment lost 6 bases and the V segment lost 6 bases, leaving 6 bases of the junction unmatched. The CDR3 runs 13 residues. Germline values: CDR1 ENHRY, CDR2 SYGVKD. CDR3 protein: CAISRDRGAEAFF. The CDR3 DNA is TGTGCCATCAGCCGCGACAGGGGCGCTGAAGCTTTCTTT.

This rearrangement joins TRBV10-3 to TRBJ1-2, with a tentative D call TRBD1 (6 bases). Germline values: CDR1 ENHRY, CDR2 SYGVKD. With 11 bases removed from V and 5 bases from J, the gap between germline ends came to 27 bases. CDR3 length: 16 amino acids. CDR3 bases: TGTGCCTCCCAAAGCATACCGGGGGGCGGGAGTTATGGCTACACCTTC. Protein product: CASQSIPGGGSYGYTF.

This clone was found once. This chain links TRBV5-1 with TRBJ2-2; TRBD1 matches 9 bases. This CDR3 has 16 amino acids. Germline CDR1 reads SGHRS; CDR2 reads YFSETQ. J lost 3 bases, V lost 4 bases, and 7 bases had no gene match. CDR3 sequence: CASSRGQGLDTGELFF. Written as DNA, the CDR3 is TGCGCCAGCAGCCGGGGACAGGGATTGGACACCGGGGAGCTGTTTTTT.

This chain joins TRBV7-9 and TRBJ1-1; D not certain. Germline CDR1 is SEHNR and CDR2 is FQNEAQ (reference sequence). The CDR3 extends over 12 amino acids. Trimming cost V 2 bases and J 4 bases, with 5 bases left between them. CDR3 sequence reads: CASSLSSTEAFF. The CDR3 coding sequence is TGTGCCAGCAGCTTATCGAGCACTGAAGCTTTCTTT.

CDR3 region: CASSSPRTSGRYEQYF. CDR3 bases: TGTGCCAGCAGTTCCCCGCGAACTAGCGGGCGCTACGAGCAGTACTTC. The V and J genes are TRBV6-5 and TRBJ2-7; TRBD2 aligns across 9 bases. V lost 4 bases, J lost 3 bases, and 10 bases stayed unmatched. CDR3 size: 16 residues. From germline, CDR1 is MNHEY and CDR2 SVGAGI.

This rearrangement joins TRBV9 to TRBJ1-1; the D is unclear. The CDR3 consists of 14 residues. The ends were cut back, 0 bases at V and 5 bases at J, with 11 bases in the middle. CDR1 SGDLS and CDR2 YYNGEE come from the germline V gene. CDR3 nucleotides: TGTGCCAGCAGCGTAGATTCAGGCCGAACTGAAGCTTTCTTT. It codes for CASSVDSGRTEAFF.

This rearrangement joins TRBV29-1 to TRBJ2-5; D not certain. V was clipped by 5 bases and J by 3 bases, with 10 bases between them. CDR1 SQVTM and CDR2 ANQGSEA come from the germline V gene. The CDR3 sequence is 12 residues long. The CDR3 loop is CSVSSTKETQYF. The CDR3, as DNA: TGCAGCGTTTCCAGTACAAAAGAGACCCAGTACTTC.

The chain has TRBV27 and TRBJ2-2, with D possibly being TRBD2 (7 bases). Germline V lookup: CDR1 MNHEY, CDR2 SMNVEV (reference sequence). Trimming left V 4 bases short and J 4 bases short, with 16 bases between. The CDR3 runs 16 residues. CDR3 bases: TGTGCCAGCAGTTGGGCCTCTGGGGGGGCCACCGGGGAGCTGTTTTTT. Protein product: CASSWASGGATGELFF.

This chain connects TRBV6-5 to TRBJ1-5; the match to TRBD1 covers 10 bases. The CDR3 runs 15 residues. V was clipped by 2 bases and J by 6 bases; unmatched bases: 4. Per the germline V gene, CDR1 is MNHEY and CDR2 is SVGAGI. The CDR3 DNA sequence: TGTGCCAGCAGTTACGGGACAGGGGCGGGTCAGCCCCAGCATTTT. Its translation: CASSYGTGAGQPQHF.

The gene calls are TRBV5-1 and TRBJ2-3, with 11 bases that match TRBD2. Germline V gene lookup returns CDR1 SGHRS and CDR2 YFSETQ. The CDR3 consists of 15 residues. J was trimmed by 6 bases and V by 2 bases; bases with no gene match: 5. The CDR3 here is CASSFLAGGRDTQYF. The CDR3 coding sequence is TGCGCCAGCAGCTTCTTAGCGGGGGGGCGTGATACGCAGTATTTT.

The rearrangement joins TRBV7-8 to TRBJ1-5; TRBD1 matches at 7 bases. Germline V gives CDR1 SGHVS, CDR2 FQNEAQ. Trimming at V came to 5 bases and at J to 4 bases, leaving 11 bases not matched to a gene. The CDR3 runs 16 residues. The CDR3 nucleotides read TGTGCCAGCAGCCCGTTGGCCGGGACAGATAATCAGCCCCAGCATTTT. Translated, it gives CASSPLAGTDNQPQHF. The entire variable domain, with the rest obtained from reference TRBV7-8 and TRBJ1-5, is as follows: GAGVSQSPRYKVAKRGQDVALRCDPISGHVSLFWYQQALGQGPEFLTYFQNEAQLDKSGLPSDRFFAERPEGSVSTLKIQRTQQEDSAVYLCASSPLAGTDNQPQHFGDGTRLSIL.

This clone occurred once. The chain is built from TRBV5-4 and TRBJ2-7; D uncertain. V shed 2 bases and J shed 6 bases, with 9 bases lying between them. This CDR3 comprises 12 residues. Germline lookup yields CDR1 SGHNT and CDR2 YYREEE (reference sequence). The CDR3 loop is CASSFGRGEQYF. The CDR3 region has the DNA TGTGCCAGCAGCTTCGGAAGAGGCGAGCAGTACTTC.

The CDR3 coding sequence is TGCAGCGAACTTAGCGGGAGTATGGATACGCAGTATTTT. This sequence encodes CSELSGSMDTQYF. This chain uses TRBV29-1 with TRBJ2-3; 9 positions agree with TRBD2. The V gene end was trimmed by 7 bases and the J gene end by 6 bases; junction bases not matched to a gene: 8. This CDR3 is built from 13 residues. Per the germline V gene, CDR1 is SQVTM and CDR2 is ANQGSEA.